The clone carrying this T cell receptor (beta chain) was counted only a few times. The data originate from a study of blood T cell repertoires in COVID-19. On the study more broadly: Samples taken during acute and convalescent COVID-19 were collected in the United States, Italy and Spain. PBMCs, B-cell-depleted T cells, or T cells provided the cDNA or gDNA that made up the material.

In the source study's methods: Amplification from reference gene primers served as the basis for estimated nucleated cell counts. Some clones are missing from TCRdb's copy, which holds only in-frame ones; the method was immunoSEQ multiplex PCR. V, J and clone size derive from that table, while D and trimming were established from the DNA sequence. The sample includes 200,000 or so clones, 75% to 90% of them seen just once. V gave up 3 bases and J gave up 3 bases, with 2 bases separating them. The CDR3 totals 11 residues. Germline V CDR1 and CDR2: SGHRS, YFSETQ. The rearrangement uses TRBV5-1 and TRBJ2-3; D is unclear. Sequenced sample: peripheral blood. This sequence originates from a man in his 70s with active or convalescent COVID-19. The CDR3 DNA sequence: TGCGCCAGCAGCTCAACAGATACGCAGTATTTT. Encoded protein: CASSSTDTQYF.